Each of the 27 T cell receptor beta chains below was sequenced from the same sample in a study of identical twins. TCRdb ran MiXCR on the 5' RACE reads and lists one entry per CDR3 protein. This table holds about 290,000 distinct CDR3 sequences, less than 9.5% found once. These same data were also listed under a study on yellow fever vaccine responses in identical twins.

The material sequenced was CD8+ T cells sorted from blood. Receptors were obtained from a young woman in good health.

This clonotype has only one observation. V is TRBV6-2 or TRBV6-3 and J is TRBJ2-4; 7 bases are a match to TRBD1. The CDR3 is 17 amino acids. The J segment lost 0 bases and the V segment lost 4 bases, leaving 9 bases of the junction unmatched. CDR1 is MNHEY, CDR2 SVGEGT, per germline. The CDR3 sequence: CASSSRRTGLAKNIQYF. The CDR3 DNA is TGTGCCAGCAGTTCTAGGAGGACAGGACTAGCCAAAAACATTCAGTACTTC.

The V call is TRBV28, the J call TRBJ2-7; the D is unclear. Trimming took 5 bases from V and 6 from J, leaving 17 bases between them. The length of the CDR3 is 14 residues. Germline CDR1 and CDR2: MDHEN and SYDVKM. This CDR3 reads CASSPPPGRVEQYF. CDR3 in DNA: TGTGCCAGCAGTCCCCCCCCGGGTAGGGTCGAGCAGTACTTC.

This clonotype has ten or more counts. The chain combines TRBV5-1 with TRBJ2-7, with 7 bases aligning to TRBD1. The germline V gene has CDR1 SGHRS and CDR2 YFSETQ. There are 14 residues in the CDR3. The trim removed 4 bases at V and 7 bases at J, leaving 11 bases unmatched. In DNA form, the CDR3 reads TGCGCCAGCAGCCTCAGGACAGGCTACCCTGAGCAGTACTTC. Amino acid sequence: CASSLRTGYPEQYF.

This clonotype came up a few times. The V gene is TRBV6-1, the J gene TRBJ2-2, with D possibly being TRBD1 (5 bases). CDR1 MNHNS and CDR2 SASEGT come from the germline V gene. Trimming shortened V by 3 bases and J by 5 bases, and 10 bases separated the two germline ends. This CDR3 comprises 14 residues. CDR3 sequence (DNA): TGTGCCAGCAGTGATGGACACTTAACCGGGGAGCTGTTTTTT. The encoded protein is CASSDGHLTGELFF.

At least ten counts were recorded for this clonotype. The chain has TRBV5-1 and TRBJ2-1, with a tentative D call TRBD2 (6 bases). Germline lookup yields CDR1 SGHRS and CDR2 YFSETQ. The CDR3 has 15 residues. V lost 0 bases to trimming and J lost 8 bases, with 15 bases between them. The CDR3 DNA sequence: TGCGCCAGCAGCTTGGAATTAGCGGATCTTGATGAGCAGTTCTTC. Protein product: CASSLELADLDEQFF.

In its sample, this clonotype was seen a few times. J is TRBJ2-3 and V is TRBV2; 8 bases are a match to TRBD2. The germline gives CDR1 SNHLY, CDR2 FYNNEI. The CDR3 has 15 residues. The V segment lost 4 bases and the J segment 5 bases; nucleotides outside the gene matches: 8. The CDR3 here is CASSAGTSNRDTQYF. DNA of the CDR3: TGTGCCAGCAGTGCCGGGACTAGTAATCGAGATACGCAGTATTTT. The whole variable domain, remainder taken from reference TRBV2 and TRBJ2-3, is EPEVTQTPSHQVTQMGQEVILRCVPISNHLYFYWYRQILGQKVEFLVSFYNNEISEKSEIFDDQFSVERPDGSNFTLKIRSTKLEDSAMYFCASSAGTSNRDTQYFGPGTRLTVL.

This clonotype was observed at least ten times. This chain links TRBV6-2 or TRBV6-3 with TRBJ2-7, with 9 nucleotides matching TRBD2. This CDR3 contains 15 residues. The junction had 3 bases not matched to a gene; V was cut back by 2 bases and J by 1 base. CDR1 and CDR2 from the germline V gene are MNHEY and SVGEGT. The CDR3 reads CASSYGTSGSYEQYF. DNA of the CDR3: TGTGCCAGCAGTTACGGAACTAGCGGGTCCTACGAGCAGTACTTC.

This clonotype was observed at least ten times. The rearrangement uses TRBV7-9 and TRBJ2-5; D possibly corresponds to TRBD1 (6 bases). V lost 5 bases and J lost 4, with 14 bases in between. Germline CDR1 is SEHNR and CDR2 is FQNEAQ (reference sequence). This CDR3 is built from 14 residues. The chain's CDR3 is CASSPEDRRETQYF. In nucleotides, the CDR3 is TGTGCCAGCAGCCCCGAAGACAGGAGAGAGACCCAGTACTTC.

This clonotype was recorded many times. The chain couples TRBV10-3 to TRBJ2-7; 7 nucleotides agree with TRBD2. Germline CDR1 ENHRY, CDR2 SYGVKD. CDR3 length: 15 residues. Trimming took 6 bases from V and 3 from J; bases not matched to a gene: 11. CDR3 sequence: CAISEQAGADYEQYF. CDR3 DNA sequence: TGTGCCATCAGCGAACAGGCGGGAGCGGACTACGAGCAGTACTTC.

Ten or more counts support this clonotype. CDR3 sequence (DNA): TGTGCCAGCAGTCCCCGGACAGGGGGCAGGTTCGAGCAGTACTTC. Translating it yields CASSPRTGGRFEQYF. This chain uses TRBV28 with TRBJ2-7; 11 bases fit TRBD1. Per germline, CDR1 MDHEN and CDR2 SYDVKM. The CDR3 runs 15 residues. Losses at the gene ends were 5 bases for V and 6 bases for J; bases not matched to a gene: 9.

The chain recombines TRBV12-5 with TRBJ2-1; D remains ambiguous. CDR3 length equals 12 residues. Germline CDR1 is LGHNT and CDR2 is FRNRAP. The V end was cut by 8 bases, the J end by 9 bases, with 14 bases between. CDR3 protein: CASRAPSREQFF. The CDR3, as DNA: TGTGCTAGTCGGGCCCCGTCCCGTGAGCAGTTCTTC. Combining the CDR3 with reference TRBV12-5 and TRBJ2-1 gives the whole variable domain DARVTQTPRHKVTEMGQEVTMRCQPILGHNTVFWYRQTMMQGLELLAYFRNRAPLDDSGMPKDRFSAEMPDATLATLKIQPSEPRDSAVYFCASRAPSREQFFGPGTRLTVL.

The chain carries TRBV28 and TRBJ2-1; no definite D call. Deletions cut 8 bases from V and 5 bases from J, with 25 bases between. Germline V gene sequence: CDR1 MDHEN, CDR2 SYDVKM. This CDR3 has 17 amino acids. The CDR3 coding sequence is TGTGCCAGCTTCTCATCGGGCAGTGATAGTGGGCACAATGAGCAGTTCTTC. Its protein is CASFSSGSDSGHNEQFF.

J is TRBJ1-1 and V is TRBV3-1; D is uncertain. Germline lookup yields CDR1 LGHDT and CDR2 YNNKEL (reference sequence). V shed 3 bases and J shed 1 base, with 15 bases lying between them. The CDR3 consists of 16 residues. CDR3 loop: CASSQAETPKNTEAFF. As DNA, the CDR3 is TGTGCCAGCAGCCAGGCCGAGACCCCAAAGAACACTGAAGCTTTCTTT.

This clonotype has just a few counts. V gene TRBV7-2 combines with J gene TRBJ2-1; D unresolved. Germline V gene data show CDR1 as SGHTA and CDR2 as FQGNSA. This CDR3 is 15 amino acids long. Trimming pared 2 bases from V and 0 bases from J, leaving 8 bases between. The CDR3 reads CASSLIVPSYNEQFF. The CDR3 bases are TGTGCCAGCAGCTTAATCGTCCCCTCCTACAATGAGCAGTTCTTC.

V and J are TRBV7-9 and TRBJ2-7; unclear D gene. CDR1 SEHNR and CDR2 FQNEAQ come from the germline V gene (reference sequence). This CDR3 spans 13 amino acids. Trimming cost V 4 bases and J 2 bases, with 9 bases left between them. CDR3 DNA sequence: TGTGCCAGCAGCTCGAGACCCCCCTACGAGCAGTACTTC. Protein product: CASSSRPPYEQYF.

This clonotype occurred many times. The genes are TRBV29-1 and TRBJ2-7, with D perhaps matching TRBD1 or TRBD2 (5 bases each). The germline gives CDR1 SQVTM, CDR2 ANQGSEA. Trimming shortened V by 4 bases and J by 2 bases, and 18 bases separated the two germline ends. This CDR3 has 15 amino acids. For the CDR3, the DNA is TGCAGCGTTGCAGGGACGGAAGGGCGCCCCTACGAGCAGTACTTC. The encoded protein is CSVAGTEGRPYEQYF.

The table lists this clonotype with a few counts. The gene calls are TRBV7-2 and TRBJ2-1, with D unclear. V was cut by 8 bases and J by 8 bases, with 19 bases left in between. The V gene's germline CDR1 is SGHTA and CDR2 FQGNSA. CDR3 length: 14 residues. The CDR3 region has the DNA TGTGCCAGCGGCGATCGTGGGATTAGTTATGAGCAGTTCTTC. It translates to CASGDRGISYEQFF.

The V gene is TRBV7-9, the J gene TRBJ2-7, with 7 nucleotides matching TRBD2. The CDR3 length is 15 residues. The trim removed 2 bases at V and 2 bases at J, leaving 6 bases unmatched. In germline, CDR1 is SEHNR, CDR2 FQNEAQ (reference sequence). CDR3 in DNA: TGTGCCAGCAGCTTATCCAGCGGGAAAACCTACGAGCAGTACTTC. Amino acids: CASSLSSGKTYEQYF. Filled out from reference TRBV7-9 and TRBJ2-7, the complete variable domain reads DTGVSQNPRHKITKRGQNVTFRCDPISEHNRLYWYRQTLGQGPEFLTYFQNEAQLEKSRLLSDRFSAERPKGSFSTLEIQRTEQGDSAMYLCASSLSSGKTYEQYFGPGTRLTVT.

The chain uses TRBV15 and TRBJ2-1; tentative D call: TRBD2 (6 bases). The CDR3 has 19 amino acids. Germline V gene data show CDR1 as LNHNV and CDR2 as YYDKDF (reference sequence). V was pared by 3 bases and J by 4 bases, with 25 bases between. The CDR3 region has the DNA TGTGCCACCAGCAGCCCAAGAGCGGGCGACTGGGTTTGGTACAATGAGCAGTTCTTC. This translates into CATSSPRAGDWVWYNEQFF.

This clonotype was counted ten times or more. This chain links TRBV2 with TRBJ2-1; D gene uncertain. Germline V gene sequence: CDR1 SNHLY, CDR2 FYNNEI. This CDR3 has 11 amino acids. V was cut by 10 bases and J by 5 bases, with 9 bases left in between. The CDR3 loop reads CAIDENNEQFF. The CDR3 coding sequence is TGTGCCATCGACGAGAACAATGAGCAGTTCTTC.

The chain is built from TRBV20-1 and TRBJ2-1, with a weak D call TRBD2 (5 bases). V was trimmed by 0 bases and J by 0 bases, leaving 15 bases between them. This CDR3 has 17 residues. Germline V gives CDR1 DFQATT, CDR2 SNEGSKA (reference sequence). CDR3 sequence (DNA): TGCAGTGCTAGAGATCTCTTGGGAGCCATCTCCTACAATGAGCAGTTCTTC. This translates into CSARDLLGAISYNEQFF.

In its sample, this clonotype was seen a few times. The chain is built from TRBV27 and TRBJ2-5; D is possibly TRBD2 (6 bases). The CDR3 contains 14 residues. V lost 4 bases and J lost 4, with 13 bases in between. CDR1 and CDR2 from the germline V gene are MNHEY and SMNVEV (reference sequence). The CDR3 DNA reads as TGTGCCAGCAGTTGGGGGAGGCTTGGAGAGACCCAGTACTTC. Translated: CASSWGRLGETQYF.

This clonotype was seen repeatedly, ten times or more. The gene calls are TRBV29-1 and TRBJ2-1; TRBD2 aligns across 11 bases. The CDR3 spans 17 residues. CDR1 SQVTM and CDR2 ANQGSEA come from the germline V gene. Unmatched junction bases numbered 7, after V lost 0 bases and J lost 3 bases. DNA for the CDR3: TGCAGCGTTGAAGAGGGGTCTGGGACTAGCGGCTACAATGAGCAGTTCTTC. The encoded protein is CSVEEGSGTSGYNEQFF.

This clonotype was detected a few times. CDR3 amino acids: CASSLKGLLSYNEQFF. The CDR3 DNA sequence: TGTGCCAGCAGTTTAAAAGGTCTCCTCTCCTACAATGAGCAGTTCTTC. J is TRBJ2-1 and V is TRBV27; no firm D call. The germline V gene has CDR1 MNHEY and CDR2 SMNVEV (reference sequence). Trimming stripped 2 bases from V and 0 bases from J, with 11 bases between. The CDR3 spans 16 residues.

This clonotype was found many times. The gene calls are TRBV27 and TRBJ2-7; a possible D gene is TRBD1 (8 bases). CDR1 is MNHEY, CDR2 SMNVEV, per germline (reference sequence). V was pared by 6 bases and J by 3 bases, with 15 bases between. The CDR3 is 14 residues long. In DNA, the CDR3 is TGTGCCAGCAGAAACAGGGGGGGAATCTACGAGCAGTACTTC. It yields the protein CASRNRGGIYEQYF.

This clonotype turned up a few times. The chain links TRBV30 to TRBJ2-1; 7 bases line up with TRBD1. The CDR3 is 14 residues long. The germline CDR1 and CDR2 sequences are GTSNPN and SVGIG (reference sequence). The V and J ends lost 2 bases and 0 bases, in that order; junction bases with no gene match: 1. CDR3 bases: TGTGCCTGGAGTCGGGACAGCTCCTACAATGAGCAGTTCTTC. This encodes CAWSRDSSYNEQFF.

This clonotype was seen ten or more times. A junction end diverges from the germline sequence, so it may reflect a read error. This chain links TRBV12-3 or TRBV12-4 with TRBJ2-1, with 11 bases fitting TRBD2. The CDR3 runs 14 residues. The chain's CDR3 is CASSLAGGYNEQFF. The CDR3 DNA is TGCGCCAGCAGTCTAGCGGGAGGCTACAATGAGCAGTTCTTC.